The 27 T cell receptor beta chains in this list originate from one sample, sequenced in a study of shared clonotypes between healthy human individuals. The table came from immunoSEQ multiplex PCR; TCRdb's copy has only in-frame clones and leaves some out. The sample holds about 2.3 million clones; roughly 93% are singletons and the top ten take 0.39%. Input material: naive CD4+ T cells from PBMCs. Subset: CD45RA+ positively selected. The receptors originated from a man between 18 and 35 years old in good health. Some clones in this sample may be carry-over from other donors' samples.

Note on this clone: Other DNA sequences in the sample encode the same CDR3. The J gene is TRBJ1-5, the V gene TRBV28, with D unresolved. V shed 3 bases and J shed 0 bases, with 6 bases lying between them. The CDR3 is made up of 14 amino acids. Germline CDR1 is MDHEN and CDR2 is SYDVKM. CDR3 sequence (DNA): TGTGCCAGCAGTTTCTCCGGTAGCAATCAGCCCCAGCATTTT. Translated: CASSFSGSNQPQHF.

The chain recombines TRBV9 with TRBJ2-2; D ambiguous. CDR3 length equals 14 residues. From germline, CDR1 is SGDLS and CDR2 YYNGEE. Trimming removed 0 bases at V and 6 bases at J, with 9 bases between. CDR3 DNA: TGTGCCAGCAGCGTAGAGTTGGGGTCCGGGGAGCTGTTTTTT. The encoded protein is CASSVELGSGELFF.

The rearrangement links TRBV30 to TRBJ1-6; the match to TRBD1 covers 8 bases. The CDR3 is 13 amino acids. The germline CDR1 and CDR2 sequences are GTSNPN and SVGIG (reference sequence). CDR3 in amino acids: CAATGQDNSPLHF. The CDR3 bases are TGTGCTGCCACGGGACAGGATAATTCACCCCTCCACTTT.

The chain couples TRBV30 to TRBJ2-5; D call uncertain. The CDR3 has 13 amino acids. Trimming removed 5 bases from V and 3 bases from J, with 13 bases in between. CDR1 and CDR2 (germline): GTSNPN, SVGIG (reference sequence). CDR3 bases: TGTGCCTGGGCCTCCGGGTCTAAAGAGACCCAGTACTTC. Its protein is CAWASGSKETQYF.

The chain links TRBV7-8 to TRBJ2-2; a weak D match, TRBD2 (6 bases). The CDR3 runs 15 residues. Germline-derived CDR1 and CDR2 are SGHVS and FQNEAQ. Between the trimmed V and J ends, which lost 7 bases and 1 base, there was a span of 13 bases. Here the CDR3 reads CASKLATLNTGELFF. In DNA form, the CDR3 reads TGTGCCAGCAAGCTAGCGACACTGAACACCGGGGAGCTGTTTTTT.

There are a few counts of this clone. The chain uses TRBV20-1 and TRBJ1-1, with D uncertain. V lost 7 bases to trimming and J lost 5 bases, with 11 bases between them. Germline CDR1 and CDR2: DFQATT and SNEGSKA (reference sequence). This CDR3 comprises 11 residues. The CDR3 spells CSGATETEAFF. The CDR3 bases are TGCAGTGGGGCGACGGAGACTGAAGCTTTCTTT.

The rearrangement links TRBV6-6 to TRBJ2-2; 10 bases match TRBD1. The CDR3 length is 16 residues. J gave up 6 bases and V 2 bases, and 6 bases lay outside the gene matches. The germline CDR1 and CDR2 sequences are MNHNY and SVGAGI (reference sequence). CDR3 sequence: CASSYAGQGMSGELFF. The CDR3 DNA follows: TGTGCCAGCAGTTACGCGGGACAGGGGATGTCCGGGGAGCTGTTTTTT.

This chain connects TRBV10-3 to TRBJ1-6; 7 bases fit TRBD1. The CDR3 has 15 amino acids. With V trimmed by 0 bases and J by 9 bases, 5 bases remained unmatched. The germline CDR1 and CDR2 sequences are ENHRY and SYGVKD. CDR3 residues: CAISESNRGGSPLHF. The CDR3 DNA reads TGTGCCATCAGTGAGTCGAACAGGGGCGGTTCACCCCTCCACTTT.

The chain carries TRBV28 and TRBJ2-2; possible D gene TRBD1, 6 bases. The ends were cut back, 3 bases at V and 4 bases at J, with 9 bases in the middle. Germline values: CDR1 MDHEN, CDR2 SYDVKM. The CDR3 extends over 14 amino acids. CDR3 amino acids: CASSFGGATGELFF. CDR3 in DNA: TGTGCCAGCAGTTTTGGGGGCGCCACCGGGGAGCTGTTTTTT.

The V call is TRBV29-1, the J call TRBJ1-5; D may be TRBD1 (5 bases). CDR3 size: 13 residues. V was trimmed by 4 bases and J by 12 bases, leaving 19 bases between them. Looked up from germline, CDR1 is SQVTM and CDR2 is ANQGSEA. CDR3: CSVGGSGLNDQHF. For the CDR3, the DNA is TGCAGCGTTGGGGGGTCGGGGCTCAATGACCAGCATTTT.

The chain couples TRBV5-1 to TRBJ1-1; D unclear. The CDR3 sequence is 13 residues long. The germline V gene has CDR1 SGHRS and CDR2 YFSETQ. V was clipped by 2 bases and J by 0 bases, with 5 bases between them. In nucleotides, the CDR3 is TGCGCCAGCAGCTTCCCACTGAACACTGAAGCTTTCTTT. Translation gives CASSFPLNTEAFF. The full variable domain, with the rest looked up from reference TRBV5-1 and TRBJ1-1, is KAGVTQTPRYLIKTRGQQVTLSCSPISGHRSVSWYQQTPGQGLQFLFEYFSETQRNKGNFPGRFSGRQFSNSRSEMNVSTLELGDSALYLCASSFPLNTEAFFGQGTRLTVV.

The V call is TRBV7-3, the J call TRBJ2-1, with 8 bases fitting TRBD2. CDR3 length: 15 amino acids. Germline CDR1 SGHTA, CDR2 FQGTGA. The V gene end was trimmed by 5 bases and the J gene end by 2 bases; junction bases not matched to a gene: 5. The DNA of the CDR3 is TGTGCCAGCAGCCCCGGGAGGGGCGCCTACAATGAGCAGTTCTTC. Protein product: CASSPGRGAYNEQFF.

The rearrangement links TRBV7-9 to TRBJ2-1; a possible D gene is TRBD2 (6 bases). CDR1 SEHNR and CDR2 FQNEAQ come from the germline V gene (reference sequence). V was cut by 3 bases and J by 6 bases, with 18 bases left in between. CDR3 length: 16 amino acids. As DNA, the CDR3 is TGTGCCAGCAGCTTTAGCGGTCGTGAGCTAATCAATGAGCAGTTCTTC. The encoded protein is CASSFSGRELINEQFF.

The genes are TRBV5-8 and TRBJ2-7; TRBD1 or TRBD2 may be the D gene (5 bases each). The germline CDR1 and CDR2 sequences are SGHTS and YDEGEE. The CDR3 is 17 amino acids. The V end was cut by 3 bases, the J end by 0 bases, with 19 bases between. The CDR3 coding sequence is TGTGCCAGCAGCTCAAACCGGGACCGGTATAGCTCCTACGAGCAGTACTTC. Translation gives CASSSNRDRYSSYEQYF.

The chain recombines TRBV27 with TRBJ1-5; no clear D gene. CDR1 and CDR2 (germline): MNHEY, SMNVEV (reference sequence). This CDR3 region has 14 residues. V was pared by 4 bases and J by 5 bases, with 12 bases between. CDR3 coding DNA: TGTGCCAGCAGTTGGGGTTCCGGCGATCAGCCCCAGCATTTT. It specifies CASSWGSGDQPQHF.

As for this clone: Other DNA sequences in this sample translate to the same CDR3. This chain connects TRBV27 to TRBJ2-3; no definite D call. V gave up 6 bases and J gave up 1 base, with 8 bases separating them. This CDR3 is built from 13 residues. CDR1 MNHEY and CDR2 SMNVEV come from the germline V gene (reference sequence). The DNA of the CDR3 is TGTGCCAGCAGCCTCTTGGGCACAGATACGCAGTATTTT. This sequence encodes CASSLLGTDTQYF.

The chain is built from TRBV5-1 and TRBJ2-3; D ambiguous. This CDR3 comprises 15 residues. Germline V gene sequence: CDR1 SGHRS, CDR2 YFSETQ. The ends were cut back, 0 bases at V and 1 base at J, with 9 bases in the middle. The CDR3, as DNA: TGCGCCAGCAGCTTGGCCCCTCAGGGCACAGATACGCAGTATTTT. Encoded protein: CASSLAPQGTDTQYF.

The chain couples TRBV7-8 to TRBJ2-1, with a weak D call TRBD2 (6 bases). The CDR3 runs 16 residues. Per germline, CDR1 SGHVS and CDR2 FQNEAQ. The V gene lost 2 bases and the J gene lost 4 bases, with 15 bases spanning the gap. CDR3 sequence: CASSLYGLGGYNEQFF. CDR3 in DNA: TGTGCCAGCAGCTTATACGGGCTCGGGGGATACAATGAGCAGTTCTTC.

The CDR3 DNA is TGTGCCAGCAGTGTTCAAGGGACAGCCGAAGCAGGGGGCTACACCTTC. Its translation is CASSVQGTAEAGGYTF. This chain joins TRBV6-1 and TRBJ1-2, with 7 nucleotides matching TRBD1. The CDR3 covers 16 residues. The V gene end was trimmed by 4 bases and the J gene end by 8 bases; junction bases not matched to a gene: 16. Germline-derived CDR1 and CDR2 are MNHNS and SASEGT.

V and J are TRBV5-1 and TRBJ2-2; 8 bases are shared with TRBD2. CDR3 length: 17 residues. V shed 4 bases and J 5 bases; nucleotides not matched to a gene: 13. Per germline, CDR1 SGHRS and CDR2 YFSETQ. The CDR3 here is CASSPEAGGASTGELFF. CDR3 bases: TGCGCCAGCAGCCCTGAGGCGGGGGGCGCAAGTACCGGGGAGCTGTTTTTT.

The chain carries TRBV11-2 and TRBJ2-2, with D tentatively TRBD2 (5 bases). The CDR3 runs 15 residues. Trimming stripped 1 base from V and 2 bases from J, with 8 bases between. The V gene's germline CDR1 is SGHAT and CDR2 FQNNGV. As DNA, the CDR3 is TGTGCCAGCAGCTTAGCCCGGGGTAACACCGGGGAGCTGTTTTTT. It translates to CASSLARGNTGELFF.

This chain links TRBV5-6 with TRBJ2-1; 10 positions agree with TRBD1. Germline V gives CDR1 SGHDT, CDR2 YYEEEE. J was trimmed by 4 bases and V by 4 bases; bases with no gene match: 2. The CDR3 loop spans 14 amino acids. The CDR3 is CASSRGQGYNEQFF. In nucleotides, the CDR3 is TGTGCCAGCAGCAGGGGACAGGGGTACAATGAGCAGTTCTTC.

The chain has TRBV5-1 and TRBJ1-2; D is perhaps TRBD1 (5 bases). Germline V lookup: CDR1 SGHRS, CDR2 YFSETQ. The V gene lost 4 bases and the J gene lost 4 bases, with 23 bases spanning the gap. The CDR3 extends over 17 amino acids. CDR3 residues: CASSRSKAGTLGYGYTF. In nucleotides, the CDR3 is TGCGCCAGCAGCCGTTCGAAGGCAGGGACTCTGGGCTATGGCTACACCTTC.

The V and J genes are TRBV9 and TRBJ2-2, with D possibly being TRBD1 or TRBD2 (5 bases each). Deletions cut 2 bases from V and 4 bases from J, with 15 bases between. The CDR3 runs to 16 residues. CDR1 SGDLS and CDR2 YYNGEE come from the germline V gene. The chain's CDR3 is CASSVGPPGGTGELFF. The CDR3, as DNA: TGTGCCAGCAGCGTTGGGCCCCCTGGGGGCACCGGGGAGCTGTTTTTT.

Only one count was recorded for this clone. V is TRBV28 and J is TRBJ2-7, with 7 bases matching TRBD1. The CDR3 sequence is 16 residues long. Losses at the gene ends were 2 bases for V and 4 bases for J; bases not matched to a gene: 11. CDR1 is MDHEN and CDR2 is SYDVKM in the germline V gene. The DNA for the CDR3 is TGTGCCAGCAGTTTACGGTCGACAGGGTTCCAATACGAGCAGTACTTC. Translated: CASSLRSTGFQYEQYF.

The chain links TRBV25-1 to TRBJ1-2; tentative D call: TRBD1 (5 bases). The germline V gene encodes CDR1 MGHDK and CDR2 SYGVNS. Trimming took off 2 bases at V and 4 bases at J, with 17 bases between the two ends. The CDR3 extends over 16 amino acids. In DNA form, the CDR3 reads TGTGCCAGCAGTGAAACTGGGGCAGGGATGGGCTATGGCTACACCTTC. Its translation: CASSETGAGMGYGYTF.

This chain connects TRBV4-1 to TRBJ2-1, with 14 nucleotides matching TRBD2. There are 17 residues in the CDR3. Germline V gives CDR1 MGHRA, CDR2 YSYEKL. The V segment lost 5 bases and the J segment 7 bases; nucleotides outside the gene matches: 10. CDR3 region: CASSKLVGTSGRNEQFF. CDR3 nucleotide sequence: TGCGCCAGCAGCAAGCTGGTCGGGACTAGCGGGAGAAATGAGCAGTTCTTC.